The 7 T cell receptor beta chains given below trace back to one sample, sequenced in a study of T cell clonotyping in hematopoietic cell transplantation. The protocol was immunoSEQ multiplex PCR, while the TCRdb copy is restricted to in-frame clones and leaves out a portion. The repertoire holds about 7,100 clones, around 88% seen once, with about 4% in the top ten. Time point: recipient sample about 28 days before transplant, after cytoreduction. The specimen comprised peripheral blood mononuclear cells, sampled before stem cell transplant. The receptors come from a man aged 25 to 40 with acute myeloid leukemia. Some clones in this sample may be carry-over from other donors' samples.

The rearrangement joins TRBV6-1 to TRBJ2-1; 9 nucleotides line up with TRBD2. There are 16 residues in the CDR3. Germline lookup yields CDR1 MNHNS and CDR2 SASEGT. Unmatched junction bases numbered 10, after V lost 2 bases and J lost 8 bases. The CDR3 DNA is TGTGCCAGCAGTGAATGGACTAGCGTTAGGATGCATGAGCAGTTCTTC. It specifies CASSEWTSVRMHEQFF.

CDR3 residues: CASSQEQGTEAFF. The CDR3 nucleotides read TGCGCCAGCAGCCAAGAGCAAGGCACTGAAGCTTTCTTT. The rearrangement links TRBV4-1 to TRBJ1-1; D gene ambiguous. The V and J ends lost 0 bases and 4 bases respectively, with 6 bases between them. CDR3 length: 13 residues. The germline gives CDR1 MGHRA, CDR2 YSYEKL.

The chain links TRBV1 to TRBJ1-3. TRBV1 is a recognized pseudogene. The CDR3 runs to 16 residues. The chain's CDR3 is CTSSPREGCSGNTIYF. In nucleotides, the CDR3 is TGCACCAGCAGCCCCCGGGAGGGATGTTCTGGAAACACCATATATTTT.

This clone was seen only a few times. V usage is TRBV2 and J usage is TRBJ2-2; D gene ambiguous. Trimming stripped 2 bases from V and 7 bases from J, with 2 bases between. CDR1 and CDR2 from the germline V gene are SNHLY and FYNNEI. The CDR3 sequence is 11 residues long. The CDR3 bases are TGTGCCAGCAGTGAATACGGGGAGCTGTTTTTT. Its protein product is CASSEYGELFF.

V usage is TRBV5-6 and J usage is TRBJ1-5; 7 nucleotides match TRBD1. The CDR3 is made up of 14 amino acids. V was pared by 7 bases and J by 11 bases, with 15 bases of the junction left unmatched. Germline CDR1 is SGHDT and CDR2 is YYEEEE. The CDR3 reads CASHLEGAAGAQHF. For the CDR3, the DNA is TGTGCCAGCCATTTGGAGGGGGCAGCGGGGGCCCAGCATTTT.

The chain combines TRBV28 with TRBJ2-5, with 10 bases aligning to TRBD2. This CDR3 has 15 amino acids. Trimming removed 2 bases from V and 1 base from J; junction bases left unmatched: 1. Germline values: CDR1 MDHEN, CDR2 SYDVKM. CDR3 nucleotides: TGTGCCAGCAGTTTACGACTAGCGGGCCAAGAGACCCAGTACTTC. Amino acids: CASSLRLAGQETQYF.

The V gene is TRBV28, the J gene TRBJ1-4; TRBD1 is a possible D gene (5 bases). This CDR3 spans 16 amino acids. Germline CDR1 MDHEN, CDR2 SYDVKM. The V gene lost 6 bases and the J gene lost 0 bases, with 14 bases spanning the gap. The CDR3 DNA sequence: TGTGCCAGCAGCAAAACAGGAGCCTCAACTAATGAAAAACTGTTTTTT. This sequence encodes CASSKTGASTNEKLFF.